A selection of T cell receptor beta chains follows, all from one sample in a study of blood T cells in healthy people across ages. TCRdb independently ran MiXCR on the 5' RACE reads; one entry per CDR3 protein. The sample yields over 950,000 distinct CDR3 sequences, roughly 47% seen once. Specimen: blood. The receptors derive from a woman aged 60-70 years in good health. The CDR3 runs from the conserved cysteine through the conserved F or W. The D gene is left open where the match is weak. Not all rows give a size; the values are once, few, many and, for expanded clones, a class.

d_call | clone_size | j_call | v_call | cdr3_aa | cdr3_nt
. | . | TRBJ2-7 | TRBV28 | CASSLNRSPHEQYF | TGTGCCAGCAGTTTGAACAGGTCCCCTCACGAGCAGTACTTC
TRBD2 | . | TRBJ2-7 | TRBV30 | CAWSASGTYEQYF | TGTGCCTGGAGTGCTAGCGGCACCTACGAGCAGTACTTC
. | . | TRBJ2-3 | TRBV9 | CASSIGVAGTTDTQYF | TGTGCCAGCAGCATAGGGGTGGCAGGGACCACAGATACGCAGTATTTT
. | . | TRBJ2-1 | TRBV5-5 | CASSSYISSYNEQFF | TGTGCCAGCAGCTCCTACATAAGCTCCTACAATGAGCAGTTCTTC
. | few | TRBJ2-3 | TRBV27 | CAIQYPGAHTDTQYF | TGTGCCATCCAATATCCGGGAGCCCACACAGATACGCAGTATTTT
TRBD2 | . | TRBJ2-3 | TRBV7-3 | CASSRGLAGGPRTDTQYF | TGTGCCAGCAGTCGAGGACTAGCGGGAGGGCCCCGCACAGATACGCAGTATTTT
TRBD1 | . | TRBJ2-3 | TRBV12-3/TRBV12-4 | CASSDRASDTQYF | TGTGCCAGCAGCGACAGGGCTTCAGATACGCAGTATTTT
. | few | TRBJ2-1 | TRBV11-1 | CASSLEGLASNEQFF | TGTGCCAGCAGCTTAGAGGGACTGGCCTCCAATGAGCAGTTCTTC
TRBD1 | . | TRBJ2-3 | TRBV4-1 | CASSIGTAQSDTRYF | TGCGCCAGCAGTATAGGGACAGCACAATCAGATACGCGGTATTTT
. | . | TRBJ1-2 | TRBV29-1 | CSVETTGYGYTF | TGCAGCGTTGAAACGACCGGCTATGGCTACACCTTC
TRBD2 | few | TRBJ2-7 | TRBV5-1 | CASSSAPSGGISYEQYF | TGCGCCAGCAGCTCTGCTCCTAGCGGGGGAATCTCCTACGAGCAGTACTTC
. | . | TRBJ2-7 | TRBV20-1 | CSVFHRSSYEQYF | TGCAGTGTTTTTCACAGGAGCTCCTACGAGCAGTACTTC
TRBD1 | . | TRBJ2-7 | TRBV27 | CASSSITLNRGSSYEQYF | TGTGCCAGCAGTTCAATAACCCTGAACAGGGGCAGCTCCTACGAGCAGTACTTC
. | many | TRBJ2-4 | TRBV29-1 | CSVEDSRQNIQYF | TGCAGCGTTGAAGATTCTCGACAAAACATTCAGTACTTC
TRBD2 | few | TRBJ2-3 | TRBV6-2/TRBV6-3 | CASSPSGNTQYF | TGTGCCAGCAGTCCCAGCGGGAATACGCAGTATTTT
TRBD2 | few | TRBJ2-5 | TRBV24-1 | CATELAGDLETQYF | TGTGCCACCGAGCTAGCGGGAGATCTAGAGACCCAGTACTTC
TRBD2 | few | TRBJ2-7 | TRBV4-1 | CASSQDRTSGGYEQYF | TGCGCCAGCAGCCAAGATCGGACTAGCGGGGGCTACGAGCAGTACTTC
TRBD2 | few | TRBJ2-7 | TRBV6-5 | CASSSLRLAAYEQYF | TGTGCCAGCAGTTCGTTGAGACTAGCTGCGTACGAGCAGTACTTC
. | . | TRBJ2-1 | TRBV6-2/TRBV6-3 | CASSYSGTLNNNEQFF | TGTGCCAGCAGTTACTCGGGGACATTGAACAATAATGAGCAGTTCTTC
TRBD1 | few | TRBJ2-1 | TRBV20-1 | CSASGTEPYNEQFF | TGCAGTGCTTCCGGGACAGAGCCTTACAATGAGCAGTTCTTC
TRBD2 | . | TRBJ2-1 | TRBV18 | CASSPPKLAGTSSYNEQFF | TGTGCCAGCTCACCACCGAAACTAGCGGGTACCAGCTCCTACAATGAGCAGTTCTTC
. | few | TRBJ2-7 | TRBV20-1 | CSARPSGTRGYEQYF | TGCAGTGCGAGACCGTCCGGGACCAGGGGTTACGAGCAGTACTTC
TRBD1 | . | TRBJ2-7 | TRBV24-1 | CATRPGQGVKEQYF | TGTGCCACCAGGCCGGGACAGGGTGTTAAGGAGCAGTACTTC
. | . | TRBJ2-3 | TRBV6-5 | CASSYLVRGISPDTQYF | TGTGCCAGCAGTTACCTGGTCAGGGGAATTTCTCCGGATACGCAGTATTTT
. | . | TRBJ2-7 | TRBV7-6 | CASSLGEVGSYEQYF | TGTGCCAGCAGCTTAGGAGAGGTAGGGTCCTACGAGCAGTACTTC
. | . | TRBJ2-1 | TRBV4-3 | CASSQDRWSRGYNEQFF | TGCGCCAGCAGCCAAGATCGTTGGAGTAGGGGCTACAATGAGCAGTTCTTC
TRBD2 | . | TRBJ2-7 | TRBV6-5 | CASSYRTSGVYEQYF | TGTGCCAGCAGTTACCGGACTAGCGGGGTCTACGAGCAGTACTTC
TRBD2 | few | TRBJ2-1 | TRBV6-2/TRBV6-3 | CASSPTSGSDNEQFF | TGTGCCAGCAGTCCTACTAGCGGGAGCGACAATGAGCAGTTCTTC
TRBD1 | . | TRBJ2-7 | TRBV4-1 | CASSQHRGSAYEQYF | TGCGCCAGCAGCCAACACAGGGGGTCGGCCTACGAGCAGTACTTC
TRBD1 | once | TRBJ2-6 | TRBV5-1 | CASSLDGTGSSGANVLTF | TGCGCCAGCAGCTTGGATGGGACAGGCAGCTCTGGGGCCAACGTCCTGACTTTC
. | . | TRBJ2-1 | TRBV27 | CASSLFGVRGYNEQFF | TGTGCCAGCAGTTTATTTGGGGTGAGGGGGTACAATGAGCAGTTCTTC
TRBD2 | . | TRBJ2-1 | TRBV4-1 | CASRRPSGRNEQFF | TGCGCCAGCCGACGACCTAGCGGGAGGAATGAGCAGTTCTTC
TRBD2 | . | TRBJ2-3 | TRBV27 | CASSPSAGESTDTQYF | TGTGCCAGCAGTCCATCAGCGGGAGAGAGCACAGATACGCAGTATTTT
. | . | TRBJ2-5 | TRBV7-2 | CASSTGRGSRETQYF | TGTGCCAGCAGCACTGGCAGGGGCTCCCGGGAGACCCAGTACTTC
TRBD2 | . | TRBJ2-1 | TRBV20-1 | CSAKREPFSYNGQFF | TGCAGTGCTAAGCGGGAGCCGTTTTCATACAATGGGCAGTTCTTC
TRBD2 | . | TRBJ2-3 | TRBV11-3 | CASSTLGSSGRESSSTDTQYF | TGTGCCAGCAGTACCCTGGGGAGTAGCGGGAGAGAGAGTTCTAGCACAGATACGCAGTATTTT
. | . | TRBJ2-1 | TRBV7-2 | CASSVLVSGFGEQFF | TGTGCCAGCAGCGTCCTCGTCAGCGGGTTCGGTGAGCAGTTCTTC
. | . | TRBJ1-2 | TRBV29-1 | CSVEDIGQLGVYTF | TGCAGCGTTGAAGATATCGGGCAACTGGGGGTCTACACCTTC
. | few | TRBJ2-1 | TRBV18 | CASSPPLITYNEQFF | TGTGCCAGCTCACCACCGTTGATAACCTACAATGAGCAGTTCTTC
. | . | TRBJ2-5 | TRBV7-8 | CASSLALTSTWGTQYF | TGTGCCAGCAGCTTAGCGCTCACAAGCACCTGGGGGACCCAGTACTTC
TRBD1 | . | TRBJ1-2 | TRBV20-1 | CSAREGQAFGGYTF | TGCAGTGCTAGAGAGGGACAGGCCTTTGGGGGCTACACCTTC
TRBD1 | . | TRBJ1-2 | TRBV11-2 | CASSQADRAGYGYTF | TGTGCCAGCAGCCAAGCGGACAGGGCGGGATATGGCTACACCTTC
. | few | TRBJ2-5 | TRBV20-1 | CSARGSSGTQKETQYF | TGCAGTGCTAGAGGATCTTCTGGGACTCAAAAAGAGACCCAGTACTTC
. | many | TRBJ2-4 | TRBV29-1 | CSVVAPSGGQYF | TGCAGCGTTGTTGCACCAAGTGGAGGGCAGTACTTC
. | . | TRBJ1-2 | TRBV6-6 | CASSNSGGRGYTF | TGTGCCAGCAGTAACTCGGGGGGTCGGGGCTACACCTTC
. | few | TRBJ1-2 | TRBV25-1 | CASSEGGTWGYTF | TGTGCCAGCAGTGAAGGGGGAACTTGGGGCTACACCTTC
. | once | TRBJ2-7 | TRBV12-1 | CASGGNGFYEQYF | TGTGCGAGCGGGGGTAACGGATTTTACGAGCAGTACTTC
TRBD1 | few | TRBJ2-1 | TRBV29-1 | CSVGATGVNEQFF | TGCAGCGTGGGGGCGACAGGGGTTAATGAGCAGTTCTTC
. | . | TRBJ2-2 | TRBV28 | CASSLVRRGIGELFF | TGTGCCAGCAGTTTAGTTCGAAGAGGCATCGGGGAGCTGTTTTTT
TRBD1 | . | TRBJ1-2 | TRBV6-5 | CASSYSSTRGLNYGYTF | TGTGCCAGCAGTTACTCGAGTACCAGGGGGCTGAACTATGGCTACACCTTC
. | . | TRBJ2-7 | TRBV12-3/TRBV12-4 | CATKRGENNEQYF | TGTGCCACAAAGAGGGGGGAGAACAATGAGCAGTACTTC
TRBD2 | . | TRBJ2-7 | TRBV7-9 | CASSGESGRPAYHTYEQYF | TGTGCCAGCAGTGGAGAAAGCGGGAGGCCAGCCTATCACACCTACGAGCAGTACTTC
. | . | TRBJ2-3 | TRBV9 | CASSVLSTSTDTQYF | TGTGCCAGCAGCGTGTTGAGTACTAGCACAGATACGCAGTATTTT
TRBD2 | . | TRBJ2-5 | TRBV20-1 | CSARIAGVVETQYF | TGCAGTGCTAGGATAGCGGGAGTGGTAGAGACCCAGTACTTC
. | . | TRBJ2-7 | TRBV7-2 | CASSLAFGSSYEQYF | TGTGCCAGCAGCTTAGCTTTCGGGAGCTCCTACGAGCAGTACTTC
. | . | TRBJ1-1 | TRBV10-3 | CATTDRNTEAFF | TGTGCCACCACGGACAGGAACACTGAAGCTTTCTTT
. | many | TRBJ2-7 | TRBV4-1 | CASSQAEGVYEQYF | TGCGCCAGCAGCCAAGCCGAGGGGGTCTACGAGCAGTACTTC
. | . | TRBJ2-7 | TRBV7-2 | CASSPGVGPYEQYF | TGTGCCAGCAGCCCTGGGGTAGGCCCTTACGAGCAGTACTTC
. | . | TRBJ2-5 | TRBV6-2/TRBV6-3 | CASSPSGTETQYF | TGTGCCAGCAGCCCCAGTGGGACAGAGACCCAGTACTTC